This T cell receptor (beta chain) emerged from a study of cytomegalovirus exposure and HLA in healthy donors. Overall study context: The approximately 120 validation repertoires were reported in a later analysis to have been generated on the same platform as the roughly 700 first-cohort repertoires. Study-wide findings and caveats: Researchers counted 164 TCR beta chains as cytomegalovirus-associated. In vitro testing confirmed a few CMV-associated chains as specific for CMV antigens.

The protocol was immunoSEQ multiplex PCR, while the TCRdb copy is restricted to in-frame clones and leaves out a portion. The sample contains fewer than 350,000 clones, roughly 90% of which appear only once. The CDR3 extends over 15 amino acids. From the 120-subject validation cohort, which was separate from the roughly 700-subject first cohort, the donors were drawn. A word on this clone: No antigen is known for it.

J is TRBJ2-3 and V is TRBV21-1; the D segment call TRBD2 is taken from the table without a DNA check. TRBV21-1 constitutes a pseudogene. This TCR was recovered from a woman aged 18-35 years in good health and CMV-seronegative. Input material: PBMCs. The CDR3, as DNA: TGTGCCAGCAGCAAAAGCGGAGGCCCCTATGTTACGCAGTATTTT. Translation: CASSKSGGPYVTQYF.